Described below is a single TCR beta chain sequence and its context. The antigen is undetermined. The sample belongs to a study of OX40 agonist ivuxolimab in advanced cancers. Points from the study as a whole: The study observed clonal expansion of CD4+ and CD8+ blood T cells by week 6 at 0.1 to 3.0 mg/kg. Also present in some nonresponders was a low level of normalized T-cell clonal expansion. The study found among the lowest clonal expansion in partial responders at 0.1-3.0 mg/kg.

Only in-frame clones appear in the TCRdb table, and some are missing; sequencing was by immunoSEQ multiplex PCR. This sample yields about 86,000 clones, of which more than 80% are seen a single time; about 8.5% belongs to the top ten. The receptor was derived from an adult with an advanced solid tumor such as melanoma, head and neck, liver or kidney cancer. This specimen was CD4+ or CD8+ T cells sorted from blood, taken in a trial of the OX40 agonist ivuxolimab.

CDR3 bases: TGTGCCAGCAGCCCCGGGACTAGAATCTACGAGCAGTACTTC. This sequence encodes CASSPGTRIYEQYF. The rearrangement uses TRBV5-4 and TRBJ2-7, with 8 nucleotides matching TRBD2. J gave up 3 bases and V 4 bases, and 6 bases lay outside the gene matches. Germline V lookup: CDR1 SGHNT, CDR2 YYREEE (reference sequence). The CDR3 spans 14 residues.